The 29 T cell receptor beta chains given below trace back to one sample, sequenced in a study of T cells in localized non-small cell lung cancer. Method: immunoSEQ multiplex PCR; TCRdb's copy keeps in-frame clones and lacks some. The top ten hold around 1.3% of the sample, which has tens of thousands of clones, roughly 83% seen once. The sample consisted of peripheral blood, taken before any cancer treatment. These receptors originate from a female donor at least 60 years old with stage I lung adenocarcinoma.

V gene TRBV1 combines with J gene TRBJ2-2; TRBD2, the table's D call, lacks a check against the DNA. TRBV1 is termed a pseudogene. The CDR3 consists of 21 residues. CDR3 nucleotide sequence: TGCACCAGCAGCCAAGGTCCCCGACTAGCGGGGGGCCGTTCGCGAACCGGGGAGCTGTTTTTT. It encodes CTSSQGPRLAGGRSRTGELFF.

A single count supports this clone. The genes are TRBV27 and TRBJ2-2, with D uncertain. This CDR3 has 15 residues. CDR1 and CDR2 from the germline V gene are MNHEY and SMNVEV (reference sequence). Trimming took off 2 bases at V and 4 bases at J, with 11 bases between the two ends. The CDR3 sequence is CASSLSPWGTGELFF. The DNA of the CDR3 is TGTGCCAGCAGTTTAAGTCCTTGGGGCACCGGGGAGCTGTTTTTT.

The chain employs TRBV10-3 and TRBJ2-6; D gene unclear. V gave up 4 bases and J gave up 4 bases, with 5 bases separating them. This CDR3 contains 13 residues. The germline V gene has CDR1 ENHRY and CDR2 SYGVKD. The CDR3 coding sequence is TGTGCCATCAGTGTAGCCGGGGCCAACGTCCTGACTTTC. Its protein is CAISVAGANVLTF.

V is TRBV5-1 and J is TRBJ2-3; tentatively, D is TRBD2 (5 bases). The CDR3 has 16 amino acids. The V end was cut by 0 bases, the J end by 1 base, with 12 bases between. Germline V gene sequence: CDR1 SGHRS, CDR2 YFSETQ. In nucleotides, the CDR3 is TGCGCCAGCAGCTTGGTAGCCGCGCGGGGCACAGATACGCAGTATTTT. It encodes CASSLVAARGTDTQYF.

This chain links TRBV7-2 with TRBJ1-2; no reliable D call. The V gene's germline CDR1 is SGHTA and CDR2 FQGNSA. CDR3 length: 15 amino acids. With 3 bases removed from V and 6 bases from J, the gap between germline ends came to 17 bases. CDR3 sequence: CASSFAGLERNGYTF. CDR3 DNA: TGTGCCAGCAGCTTCGCTGGGCTGGAACGAAATGGCTACACCTTC.

On this clone: The same CDR3 can be traced to other DNA sequences in this sample. This chain connects TRBV6-5 to TRBJ1-3, with D perhaps matching TRBD1 (5 bases). V gave up 2 bases and J gave up 0 bases, with 5 bases separating them. CDR1 MNHEY and CDR2 SVGAGI come from the germline V gene. CDR3 length: 14 residues. The CDR3 nucleotides are TGTGCCAGCAGTTACGACAGCTCTGGAAACACCATATATTTT. Its protein product is CASSYDSSGNTIYF.

This clone was recorded once. CDR3 residues: CASSPGQGSTDTQYF. The CDR3, as DNA: TGCGCCAGCAGCCCGGGACAGGGGAGCACAGATACGCAGTATTTT. The V gene is TRBV4-1, the J gene TRBJ2-3, with 10 bases that match TRBD1. The V gene end was trimmed by 4 bases and the J gene end by 0 bases; junction bases not matched to a gene: 1. The length of the CDR3 is 15 residues. Germline V CDR1 and CDR2: MGHRA, YSYEKL.

The chain links TRBV2 to TRBJ2-5; 11 bases line up with TRBD2. V was clipped by 5 bases and J by 3 bases; unmatched bases: 11. This CDR3 has 17 residues. CDR1 is SNHLY, CDR2 FYNNEI, per germline. In DNA form, the CDR3 reads TGTGCCAGCAGTACCGGGACTAGCGGTGATGTGAAAGAGACCCAGTACTTC. It yields the protein CASSTGTSGDVKETQYF.

The genes are TRBV10-1 and TRBJ2-3; perhaps TRBD1 as D (5 bases). The germline CDR1 and CDR2 sequences are WNHNN and SYGVQD (reference sequence). Trimming removed 2 bases at V and 0 bases at J, with 9 bases between. The CDR3 contains 15 residues. The CDR3 sequence: CASSEGASSTDTQYF. For the CDR3, the DNA is TGCGCCAGCAGTGAGGGGGCCTCTAGCACAGATACGCAGTATTTT.

CDR3: CASSGGGGETQYF. The CDR3 nucleotides are TGCGCCAGCAGCGGGGGTGGAGGGGAGACCCAGTACTTC. The chain has TRBV5-1 and TRBJ2-5; D perhaps matches TRBD2 (6 bases). This CDR3 is built from 13 residues. CDR1 and CDR2 from the germline V gene are SGHRS and YFSETQ. V was clipped by 4 bases and J by 5 bases, with 12 bases between them.

V usage is TRBV28 and J usage is TRBJ2-1, with TRBD1 identical over 8 bases. The V gene's germline CDR1 is MDHEN and CDR2 SYDVKM. The ends lost 4 bases at V and 1 base at J; junction bases unmatched: 15. CDR3 length: 19 amino acids. The CDR3 nucleotides read TGTGCCAGCAGTTCCCCGGGACAGGTTTCTGGGATATCCTACAATGAGCAGTTCTTC. It specifies CASSSPGQVSGISYNEQFF.

The J gene is TRBJ2-5, the V gene TRBV18; D unresolved. Germline CDR1 is KGHSH and CDR2 is LQKENI. The CDR3 contains 13 residues. The V end lost 3 bases, the J end lost 1 base, and 6 bases lay between the germline ends. The CDR3 bases are TGTGCCAGCTCACCTGCCACCCAAGAGACCCAGTACTTC. Its protein product is CASSPATQETQYF. The entire variable domain, with the rest obtained from reference TRBV18 and TRBJ2-5, is as follows: NAGVMQNPRHLVRRRGQEARLRCSPMKGHSHVYWYRQLPEEGLKFMVYLQKENIIDESGMPKERFSAEFPKEGPSILRIQQVVRGDSAAYFCASSPATQETQYFGPGTRLLVL.

The V call is TRBV2, the J call TRBJ2-1; no firm D call. Germline-derived CDR1 and CDR2 are SNHLY and FYNNEI. V was pared by 6 bases and J by 2 bases, with 11 bases between. The length of the CDR3 is 14 residues. CDR3 in amino acids: CASRETAAYNEQFF. DNA of the CDR3: TGTGCCAGCAGGGAGACCGCGGCCTACAATGAGCAGTTCTTC.

The chain recombines TRBV5-1 with TRBJ1-4; D perhaps matches TRBD1 (6 bases). Germline loops: CDR1 SGHRS, CDR2 YFSETQ. The CDR3 is 19 residues long. Between the trimmed V and J ends, which lost 0 bases and 0 bases, there was a span of 18 bases. The CDR3 protein is CASSLGAQGRTPTNEKLFF. DNA of the CDR3: TGCGCCAGCAGCTTGGGTGCGCAGGGGCGAACTCCAACTAATGAAAAACTGTTTTTT.

This clone has a handful of counts. Additional DNA sequences in this sample encode the identical CDR3. The chain has TRBV5-1 and TRBJ2-1; perhaps TRBD2 as D (5 bases). The length of the CDR3 is 14 residues. CDR1 and CDR2 from the germline V gene are SGHRS and YFSETQ. V lost 0 bases, J lost 3 bases, and 7 bases lay in between. CDR3 amino acids: CASSLARDYNEQFF. In DNA form, the CDR3 reads TGCGCCAGCAGCTTGGCTCGGGACTACAATGAGCAGTTCTTC.

The chain joins TRBV7-2 to TRBJ2-1, with unresolved D. The germline CDR1 and CDR2 sequences are SGHTA and FQGNSA. CDR3 size: 15 residues. Trimming left V 5 bases short and J 0 bases short, with 11 bases between. CDR3 region: CASSLDRFSYNEQFF. The CDR3 nucleotides are TGTGCCAGCAGCCTGGACCGTTTCTCCTACAATGAGCAGTTCTTC.

CDR3 protein: CASSVNRGRNTEAFF. DNA for the CDR3: TGTGCCAGCAGCGTCAACAGGGGGCGAAATACTGAAGCTTTCTTT. The chain links TRBV7-8 to TRBJ1-1, with 9 positions matching TRBD1. The germline gives CDR1 SGHVS, CDR2 FQNEAQ. Trimming cost V 5 bases and J 5 bases; bases outside gene matches: 9. CDR3 length equals 15 residues.

The chain links TRBV6-1 to TRBJ2-7, with TRBD1 identical over 9 bases. J gave up 2 bases and V 2 bases, and 7 bases lay outside the gene matches. Germline V gene lookup returns CDR1 MNHNS and CDR2 SASEGT. CDR3 length equals 16 residues. The CDR3 spells CASSEPTGGRPYEQYF. CDR3 coding DNA: TGTGCCAGCAGTGAACCAACAGGGGGCCGCCCCTACGAGCAGTACTTC.

This clone came up once. In DNA form, the CDR3 reads TGTGCCAGCAGCCCTGGGGGGGGTTGGAATGAGCAGTTCTTC. As protein: CASSPGGGWNEQFF. The V and J genes are TRBV9 and TRBJ2-1; TRBD2 agrees at 7 bases. Trimming took 4 bases from V and 7 from J; bases not matched to a gene: 8. Germline loops: CDR1 SGDLS, CDR2 YYNGEE. The length of the CDR3 is 14 residues.

In this sample, this clone turned up once. This chain uses TRBV28 with TRBJ2-1; 7 bases align to TRBD2. The CDR3 is 17 amino acids. V lost 5 bases, J lost 10 bases, and 20 bases stayed unmatched. CDR1 MDHEN and CDR2 SYDVKM come from the germline V gene. CDR3 sequence: CASSRTRNNDLRWEQFF. CDR3 nucleotide sequence: TGTGCCAGCAGTCGGACTAGAAACAATGATTTGCGGTGGGAGCAGTTCTTC.

The V call is TRBV28, the J call TRBJ2-7; weak D call: TRBD2 (5 bases). V was trimmed by 7 bases and J by 5 bases, leaving 12 bases between them. This CDR3 is built from 12 residues. Per the germline V gene, CDR1 is MDHEN and CDR2 is SYDVKM. CDR3 sequence: CASTVGNHEQYF. The CDR3 DNA is TGTGCCAGCACGGTCGGGAACCACGAGCAGTACTTC.

This sequence joins TRBV7-9 and TRBJ1-6, with D maybe TRBD1 (5 bases). Germline V gene sequence: CDR1 SEHNR, CDR2 FQNEAQ (reference sequence). The CDR3 has 12 amino acids. V lost 8 bases and J lost 8, with 10 bases in between. For the CDR3, the DNA is TGTGCCAGCGGGGGGGATTATTCACCCCTCCACTTT. Protein product: CASGGDYSPLHF.

The genes are TRBV5-1 and TRBJ2-2, with TRBD2 matching 7 bases. With 0 bases clipped from V and 3 bases from J, the junction kept 5 bases outside the gene matches. This CDR3 is 16 amino acids long. Germline CDR1 and CDR2: SGHRS and YFSETQ. CDR3 sequence: CASSLDWGGDTGELFF. The CDR3 nucleotides are TGCGCCAGCAGCTTGGATTGGGGAGGGGACACCGGGGAGCTGTTTTTT.

This clone is large by share. CDR3 loop: CASKGQGSSYEQYF. In nucleotides, the CDR3 is TGTGCCAGCAAGGGACAGGGGAGCTCCTACGAGCAGTACTTC. The chain links TRBV6-1 to TRBJ2-7, with TRBD1 matching over 10 bases. Germline V gives CDR1 MNHNS, CDR2 SASEGT. After removal of 7 bases from V and 0 bases from J, the junction contained 3 bases not matched to a gene. The CDR3 is made up of 14 amino acids.

This chain uses TRBV5-1 with TRBJ1-2, with D possibly matching TRBD1 (6 bases). The V end lost 1 base, the J end lost 8 bases, and 12 bases lay between the germline ends. Germline-derived CDR1 and CDR2 are SGHRS and YFSETQ. CDR3 length equals 13 residues. This chain's CDR3 is CASSLLQGGGYTF. The CDR3 DNA reads as TGCGCCAGCAGCTTGTTACAGGGTGGCGGCTACACCTTC.

The sample holds a few counts of this clone. The V and J genes are TRBV2 and TRBJ2-2; no firm D call. The ends were cut back, 10 bases at V and 0 bases at J, with 3 bases in the middle. The CDR3 sequence is 11 residues long. Germline CDR1 reads SNHLY; CDR2 reads FYNNEI. The CDR3 nucleotides are TGTGCCACTACGAACACCGGGGAGCTGTTTTTT. It codes for CATTNTGELFF.

This chain joins TRBV10-3 and TRBJ2-2; unclear D gene. This CDR3 is built from 14 residues. The V gene lost 7 bases and the J gene lost 5 bases, with 14 bases spanning the gap. In germline, CDR1 is ENHRY, CDR2 SYGVKD. The CDR3 DNA follows: TGTGCCATCAAGTTAAGGTTAGAAACCGGGGAGCTGTTTTTT. Amino acids: CAIKLRLETGELFF.

The gene calls are TRBV2 and TRBJ2-7; tentatively, D is TRBD1 (6 bases). Germline CDR1 is SNHLY and CDR2 is FYNNEI. Trimming took 3 bases from V and 5 from J, leaving 11 bases between them. The CDR3 extends over 13 amino acids. The CDR3 reads CASSDIQGHEQYF. The CDR3 DNA follows: TGTGCCAGCAGTGATATACAGGGCCACGAGCAGTACTTC.

This clone was seen just once. The rearrangement links TRBV11-2 to TRBJ2-1, with TRBD1 identical over 7 bases. The length of the CDR3 is 14 residues. CDR1 is SGHAT, CDR2 FQNNGV, per germline. V dropped 4 bases and J dropped 4; count of bases not matched to a gene: 4. CDR3 amino acids: CASSSRDRYNEQFF. The CDR3 DNA reads TGTGCCAGCAGCTCCCGGGACAGATACAATGAGCAGTTCTTC. The full variable domain, with the rest looked up from reference TRBV11-2 and TRBJ2-1, is EAGVAQSPRYKIIEKRQSVAFWCNPISGHATLYWYQQILGQGPKLLIQFQNNGVVDDSQLPKDRFSAERLKGVDSTLKIQPAKLEDSAVYLCASSSRDRYNEQFFGPGTRLTVL.